These T cell receptor beta chains were read from a single sample in a study of human T cells and chemical hapten exposure. TCRdb recomputed calls from the RACE reads with MiXCR, one row per CDR3 protein. The sample carries roughly 180,000 distinct CDR3 sequences, 20% to 25% recorded once. The input for sequencing was whole blood, taken in connection with sensitization to the hapten diphenylcyclopropenone (DPC). Receptors originate from a woman between 50 and 59 years old with alopecia areata. Some clones in this sample may be carry-over from other donors' samples. Each CDR3 is given with its conserved first and last residue.

V gene | CDR3 protein
TRBV20-1 | CSAAGASDTQYF
TRBV5-8 | CASSYGLGVDTQYF
TRBV20-1 | CSAREYTDLQETQYF
TRBV6-5 | CASSTGLESNQPQHF
TRBV27 | CASSLLPPGLPSSYEQYF
TRBV7-3 | CASSLTTSGEQFF
TRBV2 | CASSENRGGRQGYTF
TRBV6-5 | CASSLVQSTDTQYF
TRBV6-5 | CASSTDSGTEAFF
TRBV20-1 | CSAHRRTTGLAVLETQYF
TRBV11-2 | CASSHGDLSGNTIYF
TRBV7-9 | CVSSPGLAAYNEQFF
TRBV20-1 | CSASSAGTDTQYF
TRBV10-3 | CAFRPVSGNTIYF
TRBV20-1 | CSVTGSSYEQYF
TRBV27 | CASRRTGSNYGYTF
TRBV10-3 | CAISEQVRNYEQYF
TRBV7-9 | CASSLASTSGMDTQYF
TRBV29-1 | CSFLTGGLQETQYF
TRBV3-1 | CASSQGAPSSYNEQFF
TRBV12-3/TRBV12-4 | CASSPTSGRIGETQYF
TRBV5-1 | CASSPAGSGDNSPLHF
TRBV5-4 | CASSLLAGGSDEQYF
TRBV7-2 | CASASGRGTYNEQFF
TRBV6-2/TRBV6-3 | CASSYVNTEAFF
TRBV24-1 | CATSDRDRVSGELFF
TRBV20-1 | CSAGAYEQYF
TRBV12-3/TRBV12-4 | CASSLAGGQPQHF
TRBV7-2 | CASSSFLGQPQHF